The T cell receptor beta chain described here comes from a study of immunodeficiency (dated by TCRdb to the late 2010s). Regarding the complete study: Repertoire analysis was done to look for VDJ recombination defects and oligoclonality. The investigation overall reported the following: Based on top-100 and total clonotype frequencies, severe oligoclonality was found in patient CD8+ T cells but not in patient CD4+ T cells. Restricted TRB V-J pairing and lower productive entropy were observed in patient CD8+ T cells compared with control CD8+ T cells. In entropy comparisons, n=3 (open circles) was shown for patients versus healthy controls, and a thymic development effect was only suggested as possible.

The CDR3 covers 14 residues, taking in both the cysteine and the phenylalanine. The kept DNA is CDR3 alone, 42 bases in frame from the first base. Sequences SGHDT (CDR1) and YYEEEE (CDR2) are obtained from the germline V gene. Trimming accounts for 4 bases at V and 1 base at J, while the number of junction bases matched to no gene is 2. Genomic DNA was extracted using the QIAamp DNA Blood Mini Kit and was submitted for immunoSEQ repertoire analysis. Multiplex PCR was used to amplify CDR3 regions from a standard amount of genomic DNA template. The PCR products underwent sequencing on an Illumina platform. The original methods were these. Sequences were aligned to a reference, with V, D and J gene definitions taken from IMGT. To get rid of PCR and sequencing errors, closely related sequences were merged using a nearest-neighbor clustering algorithm. V, D and J usage in productive unique and total sequences was analyzed using ImmunoSEQ Analyzer tools and R version 3.6.1. The table was pulled from immuneACCESS by TCRdb, which kept in-frame rearrangements only. Such tables lose some clones; where checked, under half of the loss comes from unresolved V genes, and the rest has no known cause. D and trimming come from the DNA, and the V and J calls and clone size come from that table. The sample table holds around 3,300 clones, of which 89% were seen once. The ten largest clonotypes hold 9.5% to 15% of the sample.

Before TCR sequencing, CD3+CD8+ T cells were sorted out of fresh PBMCs. With respect to this clone: No cognate antigen has been identified for it. No base quality information exists; no much larger clone differs at one position.

The specimen sequenced was CD8+ T cells from blood. The chain links TRBV5-6 with TRBJ2-7, and 10 junctional nucleotides match TRBD1. The origin of this receptor is a human donor in good health. CDR3 reads: CASSVGQGSYEQYF. DNA sequence: TGTGCCAGCAGCGTGGGACAGGGGTCCTACGAGCAGTACTTC.